The sample holds one count of the clone carrying this TCR beta chain. Its antigen is as yet unknown. The CDR3 length is 14 residues. Trimming removed 2 bases from V and 1 base from J, with 8 bases in between. Germline assignment: CDR1 SNHLY and CDR2 FYNNEI. The data were obtained in a study of cytomegalovirus exposure and HLA in healthy donors. Sequencing was performed with immunoSEQ multiplex PCR; in TCRdb, only in-frame clones are kept and a portion is missing. In the table there are under 50,000 clones, about 93% of which are singletons. The study, taken as a whole, reports: In a later analysis, first-cohort TCR clusters were found to tend to co-occur in the roughly 120 validation repertoires.

Sequenced material: PBMCs. The chain uses TRBV2 and TRBJ1-1, with D perhaps TRBD1 (6 bases). The TCR originated in a woman aged 18-29 years in good health and CMV-seropositive. CDR3 bases: TGTGCCAGCAGTGAACAGGGGACGAACACTGAAGCTTTCTTT. This translates into CASSEQGTNTEAFF.